These 2 T cell receptor beta chains were all obtained from the same sample, sequenced in a study of CD8 T cells in ankylosing spondylitis. Using its own MiXCR run on the 5' RACE reads, TCRdb lists one record per CDR3 protein. The sample records 80,000 to 100,000 distinct CDR3 sequences, 7.5% to 9% being singletons. Sequenced: blood, either unsorted or a sorted T cell fraction (not recorded which). These receptors were taken from a male donor with ankylosing spondylitis or in good health (not recorded which).

This clonotype was observed many times. This chain links TRBV25-1 with TRBJ1-1; TRBD1 aligns across 7 bases. The germline V gene has CDR1 MGHDK and CDR2 SYGVNS. The CDR3 loop spans 15 amino acids. J was trimmed by 3 bases and V by 4 bases; bases with no gene match: 8. The CDR3, as DNA: TGTGCCAGCAGTGGCGCGAGCCAGGGGGACACTGAAGCTTTCTTT. This translates into CASSGASQGDTEAFF.

This clonotype was counted ten times or more. V and J are TRBV12-3 or TRBV12-4 and TRBJ2-7; 9 bases match TRBD1. J was trimmed by 5 bases and V by 5 bases; bases with no gene match: 4. This CDR3 is built from 13 residues. The CDR3 DNA reads as TGTGCCAGCAGTCGGGACAGGGACCACGAGCAGTACTTC. As protein: CASSRDRDHEQYF.